Below, 4 T cell receptor beta chains from the same sample are listed, as sequenced in a study of blood T cell repertoires in COVID-19 (dated by TCRdb to 2018 to 2021). The method was the immunoSEQ multiplex PCR assay. TCRdb carries this immuneACCESS record with in-frame sequences only. Its versions omit some clonotypes, under half of them owing to an unresolved V gene in the studies checked, with the rest unexplained. Within this sample are some 340,000 clones, with roughly nine tenths of them counted one time only. Together, the top ten hold 3.9% of the sample. Sequencing was done on a sample of PBMCs or T cells enriched from blood (not recorded which). The origin of the receptors is a woman aged 25 to 39 who had been exposed to COVID-19.

The CDR3 bases are TGTGCCAGCAGCGTAGAGGGGACAGCCTTTACTTATTACAATGAGCAGTTCTTC. Its protein product is CASSVEGTAFTYYNEQFF. V and J are TRBV9 and TRBJ2-1; 7 bases are a match to TRBD1. This CDR3 comprises 18 residues. The V and J ends lost 0 bases and 4 bases, in that order; junction bases with no gene match: 13. CDR1 SGDLS and CDR2 YYNGEE come from the germline V gene.

The chain combines TRBV9 with TRBJ2-1; 7 bases agree with TRBD2. Germline CDR1 reads SGDLS; CDR2 reads YYNGEE. The V segment lost 4 bases and the J segment 0 bases; nucleotides outside the gene matches: 7. The CDR3 has 16 residues. CDR3: CASSPTAGVSYNEQFF. The CDR3 bases are TGTGCCAGCAGCCCTACGGCGGGGGTCTCCTACAATGAGCAGTTCTTC.

The J gene is TRBJ2-5, the V gene TRBV7-6; weak D call: TRBD2 (5 bases). V was shortened by 5 bases and J by 5 bases, with 12 bases between the two germline ends. The CDR3 totals 13 residues. Germline V gene lookup returns CDR1 SGHVS and CDR2 FNYEAQ. This CDR3 is CASSPSPGETQYF. In nucleotides, the CDR3 is TGTGCCAGCAGCCCAAGCCCGGGGGAGACCCAGTACTTC.

The rearrangement joins TRBV27 to TRBJ2-5; 15 bases map to TRBD2. V shed 6 bases, J shed 5 bases, and the junction held 4 bases outside the gene matches. CDR1 is MNHEY, CDR2 SMNVEV, per germline (reference sequence). The CDR3 is made up of 15 amino acids. The CDR3 sequence: CASRGLAGGQETQYF. The CDR3 bases are TGTGCCAGCAGAGGACTAGCGGGGGGGCAGGAGACCCAGTACTTC.